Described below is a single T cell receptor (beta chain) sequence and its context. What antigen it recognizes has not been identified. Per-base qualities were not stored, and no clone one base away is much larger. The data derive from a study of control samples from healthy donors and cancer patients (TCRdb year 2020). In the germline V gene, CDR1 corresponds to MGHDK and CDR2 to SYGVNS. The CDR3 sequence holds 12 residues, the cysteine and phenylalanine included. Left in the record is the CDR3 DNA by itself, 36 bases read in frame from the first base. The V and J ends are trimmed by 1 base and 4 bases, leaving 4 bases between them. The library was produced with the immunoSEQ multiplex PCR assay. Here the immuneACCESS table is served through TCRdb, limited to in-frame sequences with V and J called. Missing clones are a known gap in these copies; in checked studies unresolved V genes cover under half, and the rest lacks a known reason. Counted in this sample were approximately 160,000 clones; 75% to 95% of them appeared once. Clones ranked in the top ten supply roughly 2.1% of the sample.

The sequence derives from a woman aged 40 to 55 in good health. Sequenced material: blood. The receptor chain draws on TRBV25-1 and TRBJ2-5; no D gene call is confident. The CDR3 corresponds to CASSESPETQYF. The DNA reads TGTGCCAGCAGTGAATCGCCAGAGACCCAGTACTTC.